Presented here are 14 T cell receptor beta chains from one specimen sequenced in a study of beta chain features in type 1 diabetes. All of the isolated RNA was reverse transcribed, so expressed TCRB transcripts were sequenced. Here immunoSEQ multiplex PCR was the method, and the copy in TCRdb shows in-frame clones only, minus some. This sample has more than 150,000 clones, with approximately 9.1% found just once. Sequencing was carried out using central memory CD4+ T cells from blood. These receptor sequences come from a woman under 30 in good health.

This clone showed up just a few times. The chain carries TRBV7-3 and TRBJ2-5; D is perhaps TRBD2 (5 bases). Germline V lookup: CDR1 SGHTA, CDR2 FQGTGA. The CDR3 is 13 amino acids. Trimming removed 5 bases from V and 5 bases from J, with 12 bases in between. The CDR3 here is CASSLESGETQYF. The CDR3 nucleotides are TGTGCCAGCAGCCTAGAGTCGGGGGAGACCCAGTACTTC.

In this sample, this clone turned up many times. In nucleotides, the CDR3 is TGCGCCAGCAGCCAAGGTCGGGGGGGGAGGGAGACCCAGTACTTC. As protein: CASSQGRGGRETQYF. V is TRBV4-1 and J is TRBJ2-5, with TRBD2 matching over 8 bases. This CDR3 region has 15 residues. V lost 1 base, J lost 5 bases, and 6 bases stayed unmatched. Germline V gives CDR1 MGHRA, CDR2 YSYEKL.

In this sample, this clone turned up a few times. This sequence joins TRBV5-4 and TRBJ2-7, with TRBD1 identical over 7 bases. Germline values: CDR1 SGHNT, CDR2 YYREEE (reference sequence). CDR3 length: 15 amino acids. Losses at the gene ends were 0 bases for V and 2 bases for J; bases not matched to a gene: 5. The CDR3 reads CASSLDPGQAYEQYF. As DNA, the CDR3 is TGTGCCAGCAGCTTGGACCCTGGACAGGCCTACGAGCAGTACTTC.

This clone was detected only a few times. V gene TRBV2 combines with J gene TRBJ1-5; TRBD1 might be the D (5 bases). The CDR3 spans 13 residues. The V end was cut by 7 bases, the J end by 6 bases, with 13 bases between. Germline V gene sequence: CDR1 SNHLY, CDR2 FYNNEI. The CDR3 loop is CASKTEHAQPQHF. The CDR3 DNA reads as TGTGCCAGCAAGACAGAGCATGCTCAGCCCCAGCATTTT.

This clone was counted at least ten times. The sample has other DNA sequences that encode this CDR3 too. The chain carries TRBV9 and TRBJ2-1; D unclear. The germline CDR1 and CDR2 sequences are SGDLS and YYNGEE. The CDR3 length is 13 residues. The ends were cut back, 0 bases at V and 4 bases at J, with 5 bases in the middle. The CDR3, as DNA: TGTGCCAGCAGCGTAGGAGAGTACAATGAGCAGTTCTTC. Its translation is CASSVGEYNEQFF.

The J gene is TRBJ2-7, the V gene TRBV7-6; TRBD1 agrees at 10 bases. CDR3 length: 17 amino acids. Looked up from germline, CDR1 is SGHVS and CDR2 is FNYEAQ. V lost 5 bases, J lost 7 bases, and 17 bases stayed unmatched. The CDR3: CASSRPPSGTGVGEQYF. The CDR3 coding sequence is TGTGCCAGCAGCCGCCCCCCCTCCGGGACAGGGGTGGGGGAGCAGTACTTC.

This clone was seen a few times. The chain employs TRBV7-9 and TRBJ1-2; TRBD1 matches at 9 bases. The ends lost 1 base at V and 7 bases at J; junction bases unmatched: 4. The germline V gene encodes CDR1 SEHNR and CDR2 FQNEAQ (reference sequence). The CDR3 spans 14 residues. CDR3 sequence reads: CASSLGQGGLGYTF. The CDR3 nucleotides are TGTGCCAGCAGCTTAGGACAGGGGGGACTTGGCTACACCTTC.

V is TRBV4-2 and J is TRBJ2-7; TRBD2 aligns across 10 bases. Germline CDR1 reads LGHNA; CDR2 reads YNFKEQ. The CDR3 contains 19 residues. V shed 0 bases, J shed 6 bases, and the junction held 17 bases outside the gene matches. CDR3 nucleotides: TGTGCCAGCAGCCAAGATATTGCGGCTTTAGCGGGAGGTTCTAGCGAGCAGTACTTC. As protein: CASSQDIAALAGGSSEQYF.

The chain employs TRBV20-1 and TRBJ2-3, with TRBD1 as a possible D gene (5 bases). V was shortened by 6 bases and J by 14 bases, with 18 bases between the two germline ends. This CDR3 contains 11 residues. In germline, CDR1 is DFQATT, CDR2 SNEGSKA (reference sequence). CDR3 sequence (DNA): TGCAGTGCCTTTAGGCAGGACAACCGGTATTTT. Its translation: CSAFRQDNRYF.

This clone showed up just a few times. The V call is TRBV11-2, the J call TRBJ2-1, with TRBD2 identical over 7 bases. The V gene's germline CDR1 is SGHAT and CDR2 FQNNGV. Trimming at V came to 3 bases and at J to 2 bases, leaving 4 bases not matched to a gene. CDR3 length equals 15 residues. DNA for the CDR3: TGTGCCAGCAGCTTCTCCGGGACTACCTACAATGAGCAGTTCTTC. It codes for CASSFSGTTYNEQFF.

This chain links TRBV27 with TRBJ2-7, with TRBD1 matching over 9 bases. Trimming removed 5 bases from V and 6 bases from J; junction bases left unmatched: 8. Germline CDR1 and CDR2: MNHEY and SMNVEV (reference sequence). This CDR3 has 14 residues. DNA for the CDR3: TGTGCCAGCAGTCCGGGGGACAGGGTAGGCGAGCAGTACTTC. Amino acids: CASSPGDRVGEQYF.

The rearrangement links TRBV13 to TRBJ2-7, with D uncertain. Trimming stripped 4 bases from V and 8 bases from J, with 15 bases between. The V gene's germline CDR1 is PRHDT and CDR2 FYEKMQ (reference sequence). The CDR3 sequence is 13 residues long. CDR3 nucleotides: TGTGCCAGCAGCTCCGAGACCATCAGGAAGCAGTACTTC. It encodes CASSSETIRKQYF.

This clone was detected a few times. CDR3 bases: TGTGCCACCAAGGAGGGGGCAGATTACAATGAGCAGTTCTTC. Its translation: CATKEGADYNEQFF. This sequence joins TRBV15 and TRBJ2-1; TRBD1 might be the D (7 bases). V dropped 7 bases and J dropped 4 bases, with 14 bases sitting between them. This CDR3 has 14 amino acids. The germline V gene has CDR1 LNHNV and CDR2 YYDKDF (reference sequence).

The chain is built from TRBV2 and TRBJ2-3, with 9 bases matching TRBD2. This CDR3 region has 14 residues. Germline lookup yields CDR1 SNHLY and CDR2 FYNNEI. Trimming cost V 6 bases and J 5 bases; bases outside gene matches: 6. The CDR3 region has the DNA TGTGCCAGCAGGGCTAGCGGGATTGGAGATACGCAGTATTTT. This sequence encodes CASRASGIGDTQYF.